These 12 T cell receptor beta chains came from one sample sequenced in a study of CD8+ T cells in alopecia areata. Extracted RNA was reverse transcribed into cDNA, the sequencing template. Assay: immunoSEQ multiplex PCR; the TCRdb copy retains only in-frame clones and omits some. The table records about 250,000 clones, 45% to 70% of them present only once. Specified treatment: oral pan-JAK inhibitor, 5-10 mg twice daily. The sample here was CD4+ T cells sorted from blood, taken at week 52, from a patient treated with tofacitinib. The receptors shown here come from a human donor with alopecia areata.

The rearrangement joins TRBV25-1 to TRBJ1-4, with D possibly TRBD1 on 5 matching bases. Germline V gene data show CDR1 as MGHDK and CDR2 as SYGVNS. The CDR3 sequence is 15 residues long. V was shortened by 3 bases and J by 8 bases, with 16 bases between the two germline ends. CDR3: CASSDQGGAGEKLFF. The CDR3 DNA reads as TGTGCCAGCAGTGATCAAGGAGGGGCCGGGGAAAAACTGTTTTTT.

The CDR3, as DNA: TGTGCCAGCAGCTTTGGTAACTCTGGGGCCAACGTCCTGACTTTC. Residues: CASSFGNSGANVLTF. The chain uses TRBV7-3 and TRBJ2-6; D not resolved. CDR3 size: 15 residues. The germline V and J ends were trimmed by 3 bases and 0 bases, with 6 bases remaining between them. Germline CDR1 is SGHTA and CDR2 is FQGTGA. The full variable domain, with the rest looked up from reference TRBV7-3 and TRBJ2-6, is GAGVSQTPSNKVTEKGKYVELRCDPISGHTALYWYRQSLGQGPEFLIYFQGTGAADDSGLPNDRFFAVRPEGSVSTLKIQRTERGDSAVYLCASSFGNSGANVLTFGAGSRLTVL.

J is TRBJ2-1 and V is TRBV29-1; no clear D. The germline V gene encodes CDR1 SQVTM and CDR2 ANQGSEA. V was trimmed by 6 bases and J by 8 bases, leaving 8 bases between them. This CDR3 region has 10 residues. DNA for the CDR3: TGCAGCGTAGGTACCGATGAGCAGTTCTTC. Amino acid sequence: CSVGTDEQFF.

The rearrangement joins TRBV19 to TRBJ2-4, with TRBD1 matching 7 bases. The CDR3 sequence is 15 residues long. The V and J ends lost 3 bases and 6 bases, in that order; junction bases with no gene match: 8. From germline, CDR1 is LNHDA and CDR2 SQIVND (reference sequence). This CDR3 is CASSIGQARGNIQYF. The CDR3 nucleotides are TGTGCCAGTAGTATTGGACAGGCCCGAGGAAACATTCAGTACTTC.

The J gene is TRBJ2-6, the V gene TRBV5-1, with 8 positions matching TRBD2. J lost 0 bases, V lost 5 bases, and 4 bases had no gene match. From germline, CDR1 is SGHRS and CDR2 YFSETQ. The CDR3 totals 16 residues. The CDR3 spells CASSTGTSSGANVLTF. CDR3 bases: TGCGCCAGCAGTACGGGGACTAGCTCTGGGGCCAACGTCCTGACTTTC.

The chain combines TRBV6-1 with TRBJ2-1; TRBD1 or TRBD2 may be the D gene (5 bases each). Germline CDR1 is MNHNS and CDR2 is SASEGT. The CDR3 runs to 16 residues. Between the trimmed V and J ends, which lost 5 bases and 0 bases, there was a span of 14 bases. For the CDR3, the DNA is TGTGCCAGCAGTAAAGGGACCGCAAGCTCCTACAATGAGCAGTTCTTC. Residues: CASSKGTASSYNEQFF.

The rearrangement joins TRBV15 to TRBJ1-6; D gene ambiguous. The length of the CDR3 is 13 residues. V was cut by 3 bases and J by 7 bases, with 7 bases left in between. Germline values: CDR1 LNHNV, CDR2 YYDKDF (reference sequence). This CDR3 reads CATSSQRNSPLHF. The CDR3 nucleotides read TGTGCCACCAGCAGCCAGAGGAATTCACCCCTCCACTTT.

The table lists this clone with a few counts. The chain uses TRBV27 and TRBJ2-7, with D unresolved. Looked up from germline, CDR1 is MNHEY and CDR2 is SMNVEV (reference sequence). This CDR3 has 13 residues. The V end lost 6 bases, the J end lost 2 bases, and 11 bases lay between the germline ends. Here the CDR3 DNA reads TGTGCCAGCAGCCAAACACTCACCTACGAGCAGTACTTC. Translated, it gives CASSQTLTYEQYF.

This clone occurred a few times. V is TRBV7-9 and J is TRBJ2-2, with D hard to call. The CDR3 runs 16 residues. Trimming cost V 0 bases and J 1 base, with 9 bases left between them. CDR1 is SEHNR, CDR2 FQNEAQ, per germline (reference sequence). CDR3 protein: CASSLAEVKNTGELFF. The CDR3 DNA follows: TGTGCCAGCAGCTTAGCGGAAGTCAAGAACACCGGGGAGCTGTTTTTT.

The chain recombines TRBV29-1 with TRBJ2-6; D is perhaps TRBD1 (6 bases). In germline, CDR1 is SQVTM, CDR2 ANQGSEA. This CDR3 region has 14 residues. Between the trimmed V and J ends, which lost 5 bases and 5 bases, there was a span of 13 bases. The DNA for the CDR3 is TGCAGCGTTACTACAGGGAGCTGGGCCAACGTCCTGACTTTC. Its translation: CSVTTGSWANVLTF.

This clone was recorded a few times. This chain links TRBV5-1 with TRBJ2-5; tentative D call: TRBD1 (7 bases). The CDR3 contains 14 residues. The V end was cut by 4 bases, the J end by 1 base, with 11 bases between. Germline assignment: CDR1 SGHRS and CDR2 YFSETQ. The CDR3 DNA follows: TGCGCCAGCAGCGCGGGACAGCCCCAAGAGACCCAGTACTTC. This codes for CASSAGQPQETQYF.

This clone was detected a few times. The rearrangement joins TRBV6-5 to TRBJ1-1, with D perhaps matching TRBD1 (6 bases). Germline-derived CDR1 and CDR2 are MNHEY and SVGAGI. The V end was cut by 4 bases, the J end by 3 bases, with 18 bases between. The CDR3 covers 16 residues. This CDR3 reads CASSSEQGWGDTEAFF. For the CDR3, the DNA is TGTGCCAGCAGTTCAGAGCAGGGGTGGGGAGACACTGAAGCTTTCTTT.